The clone carrying this TCR beta chain was picked up a small number of times. This entry comes from a study of T cell responses to AZD1222 COVID-19 vaccine. Here immunoSEQ multiplex PCR was the method, and the copy in TCRdb shows in-frame clones only, minus some. Of some 120,000 clones listed, less than 95% were seen once; the top ten hold nearly 4.5%. Germline CDR1 reads GTSNPN; CDR2 reads SVGIG (reference sequence). The CDR3 contains 15 residues. The trim removed 8 bases at V and 7 bases at J, leaving 15 bases unmatched. V is TRBV30 and J is TRBJ2-7; 12 nucleotides align to TRBD2. The TCR was taken from an adult in good health. The material sequenced was peripheral blood, taken on day 0 of MenACWY control vaccination. CDR3 nucleotide sequence: TGTGCCGGGATGACTAGCGGGAGAGCCCTACGAGAGCAGTACTTC. As protein: CAGMTSGRALREQYF.